This TCR beta chain was sequenced during a study of beta chain features in type 1 diabetes. Whole-study results and caveats: Shortening of TCRB CDR3s, moderate but significant, appeared in all four CD4+ subsets of Type 1 diabetes patients.

As concerns this clone: Its matching antigen is unknown.

What was sequenced were expressed TCRB transcripts, since all of the isolated RNA had been reverse transcribed. TCRdb's copy holds only in-frame clones and misses some; the assay was immunoSEQ multiplex PCR. The sample records 550,000 to 850,000 clones, around an eighth being singletons. CDR1 is SGHRS and CDR2 is YFSETQ in the germline V gene. Trimming pared 4 bases from V and 6 bases from J, leaving 17 bases between. The CDR3 has 16 amino acids. The sequencing sample was made of naive CD4+ T cells from blood. This chain uses TRBV5-1 with TRBJ1-6, with D perhaps matching TRBD1 (5 bases). This TCR was sampled from a man younger than 30 with type 1 diabetes. This CDR3 reads CASSAGQGASNSPLHF. Here the CDR3 DNA reads TGCGCCAGCAGCGCCGGGCAGGGAGCGTCTAATTCACCCCTCCACTTT.